Sequencing of this T cell receptor beta chain was carried out in a study of blood T cell repertoires in COVID-19. Study context: Sites in the United States, Italy and Spain provided acute and convalescent COVID-19 samples.

Per germline, CDR1 LNHDA and CDR2 SQIVND (reference sequence). J gave up 6 bases and V 3 bases, and 6 bases lay outside the gene matches. There are 15 residues in the CDR3. The authors' processing: Estimated nucleated cell counts came from reference gene primer amplification. The data were produced by immunoSEQ multiplex PCR, yet TCRdb's version contains in-frame clones alone and is incomplete. That table furnishes V, J and clone size, whereas the DNA furnished D and trimming. The table records approximately 120,000 clones, approximately 85% of them present only once. Sequences were obtained from peripheral blood. J is TRBJ2-7 and V is TRBV19, with TRBD2 identical over 12 bases. The clonotype was recovered from an elderly woman with COVID-19, enrolled during active disease. The CDR3: CASSILLAGGGEQYF. CDR3 bases: TGTGCCAGTAGTATTCTACTAGCGGGAGGAGGCGAGCAGTACTTC.